A single sample is the source of the 22 T cell receptor beta chains below, sequenced in a study of naive and memory T cell subsets. Four PCR rounds used nested alpha and beta constant region primers plus the SP2 primer. A single record per CDR3 protein comes from TCRdb applying MiXCR to the 5' RACE reads. This table holds about 62,000 distinct CDR3 sequences, approximately 8% found once. The library had UMIs added by 3' ligation of an oligonucleotide to TCR cDNA. These receptors were taken from a female donor in good health.

This clonotype was observed many times. The CDR3, as DNA: TGTGCCAGCAGTTTTCTGGGGGGGGGGAGCAATGAGCAGTTCTTC. It specifies CASSFLGGGSNEQFF. The V call is TRBV12-3 or TRBV12-4, the J call TRBJ2-1; TRBD2 aligns across 7 bases. This CDR3 is built from 15 residues. V lost 3 bases and J lost 6; bases outside the gene matches: 8.

By frequency in the sample, this clonotype is medium-sized. The rearrangement links TRBV27 to TRBJ2-1; TRBD2 aligns across 10 bases. Germline lookup yields CDR1 MNHEY and CDR2 SMNVEV (reference sequence). V lost 6 bases to trimming and J lost 7 bases; unmatched junction nucleotides: 6. There are 14 residues in the CDR3. The CDR3 reads CASRVAGGGNEQFF. DNA for the CDR3: TGTGCCAGCAGGGTAGCGGGAGGTGGTAATGAGCAGTTCTTC.

This clonotype was counted at least ten times. The genes are TRBV6-1 and TRBJ1-5; D not certain. The CDR3 has 13 residues. Germline values: CDR1 MNHNS, CDR2 SASEGT. V lost 0 bases, J lost 5 bases, and 5 bases lay in between. The CDR3 sequence: CASSEAWDQPQHF. The CDR3 region has the DNA TGTGCCAGCAGTGAAGCATGGGATCAGCCCCAGCATTTT.

This clonotype turned up a few times. This chain joins TRBV12-3 or TRBV12-4 and TRBJ1-1; no clear D. V lost 2 bases, J lost 4 bases, and 11 bases lay in between. This CDR3 comprises 14 residues. CDR3 in amino acids: CASSLTGSGTEAFF. The CDR3 DNA reads TGTGCCAGCAGTTTAACGGGAAGTGGCACTGAAGCTTTCTTT.

This chain links TRBV27 with TRBJ1-1, with D maybe TRBD1 (5 bases). The V end lost 3 bases, the J end lost 5 bases, and 16 bases lay between the germline ends. CDR1 is MNHEY and CDR2 is SMNVEV in the germline V gene (reference sequence). The CDR3 has 15 residues. CDR3 DNA: TGTGCCAGCAGTTTCCTCCTCGGGGCGCGGACTGAAGCTTTCTTT. Its protein product is CASSFLLGARTEAFF.

The chain links TRBV2 to TRBJ2-5, with 9 bases lining up with TRBD2. V dropped 0 bases and J dropped 4; count of bases not matched to a gene: 6. Germline V gene lookup returns CDR1 SNHLY and CDR2 FYNNEI. The CDR3 totals 16 residues. This CDR3 reads CASSEAKRGAGETQYF. The DNA for the CDR3 is TGTGCCAGCAGTGAAGCTAAGCGGGGGGCCGGAGAGACCCAGTACTTC. Full variable domain (outside the CDR3, taken from reference TRBV2 and TRBJ2-5): EPEVTQTPSHQVTQMGQEVILRCVPISNHLYFYWYRQILGQKVEFLVSFYNNEISEKSEIFDDQFSVERPDGSNFTLKIRSTKLEDSAMYFCASSEAKRGAGETQYFGPGTRLLVL.

This clonotype has a handful of counts. The V and J genes are TRBV12-3 or TRBV12-4 and TRBJ2-5; perhaps TRBD1 as D (6 bases). V was cut by 4 bases and J by 4 bases, with 10 bases left in between. The CDR3 is made up of 13 amino acids. CDR3 DNA sequence: TGTGCCAGCAGTTACAGGGCAGGAGAGACCCAGTACTTC. Its protein is CASSYRAGETQYF.

This clonotype was picked up a small number of times. This chain connects TRBV3-1 to TRBJ1-4; 7 nucleotides match TRBD1. CDR1 is LGHDT and CDR2 is YNNKEL in the germline V gene (reference sequence). This CDR3 is 14 amino acids long. The junction had 2 bases not matched to a gene; V was cut back by 0 bases and J by 7 bases. CDR3 sequence: CASSQEAGGEKLFF. CDR3 nucleotide sequence: TGTGCCAGCAGCCAAGAGGCAGGGGGTGAAAAACTGTTTTTT.

This clonotype was recorded a few times. The chain links TRBV29-1 to TRBJ2-2; D uncertain. This CDR3 has 12 amino acids. The germline V gene has CDR1 SQVTM and CDR2 ANQGSEA. Trimming removed 5 bases at V and 6 bases at J, with 10 bases between. The CDR3, as DNA: TGCAGCGTTCTACCCCCGGCCGGGGAGCTGTTTTTT. It yields the protein CSVLPPAGELFF.

The rearrangement joins TRBV11-2 to TRBJ1-2; no clear D gene. This CDR3 has 12 residues. Germline assignment: CDR1 SGHAT and CDR2 FQNNGV. The ends were cut back, 1 base at V and 6 bases at J, with 6 bases in the middle. This CDR3 reads CASSLVGHGYTF. The CDR3 DNA reads as TGTGCCAGCAGCTTAGTGGGCCATGGCTACACCTTC.

This clonotype turned up a few times. This rearrangement joins TRBV19 to TRBJ2-2; D may correspond to TRBD1 or TRBD2 (6 bases each). This CDR3 has 15 amino acids. The germline V and J ends were trimmed by 3 bases and 3 bases, with 11 bases remaining between them. Germline assignment: CDR1 LNHDA and CDR2 SQIVND (reference sequence). This CDR3 reads CASSISGAYTGELFF. The CDR3 DNA follows: TGTGCCAGTAGTATCTCGGGGGCATACACCGGGGAGCTGTTTTTT.

The rearrangement links TRBV7-9 to TRBJ1-2; no clear D gene. The CDR3 extends over 15 amino acids. Trimming took 0 bases from V and 4 from J, leaving 12 bases between them. Germline CDR1 is SEHNR and CDR2 is FQNEAQ (reference sequence). The CDR3 reads CASSLAGNSFYGYTF. The CDR3 DNA follows: TGTGCCAGCAGCTTAGCAGGCAACAGCTTCTATGGCTACACCTTC.

CDR3 in DNA: TGTGCCAGCAGCCTCCGGGACAGGGCGTATTTT. The encoded protein is CASSLRDRAYF. J is TRBJ2-3 and V is TRBV12-3 or TRBV12-4; 9 positions match TRBD1. V was pared by 6 bases and J by 14 bases, with 6 bases of the junction left unmatched. The CDR3 runs 11 residues.

The rearrangement uses TRBV29-1 and TRBJ1-2; TRBD1 might be the D (6 bases). There are 12 residues in the CDR3. The germline CDR1 and CDR2 sequences are SQVTM and ANQGSEA. Trimming pared 2 bases from V and 6 bases from J, leaving 10 bases between. CDR3 in DNA: TGCAGCGTTGAACCAGGGGCTCATGGCTACACCTTC. This sequence encodes CSVEPGAHGYTF.

This clonotype occurred many times. The chain carries TRBV11-2 and TRBJ1-5; no clear D gene. Germline V lookup: CDR1 SGHAT, CDR2 FQNNGV. Trimming pared 1 base from V and 0 bases from J, leaving 4 bases between. This CDR3 has 14 amino acids. The CDR3 reads CASSLAISNQPQHF. The CDR3 nucleotides read TGTGCCAGCAGCTTAGCCATTAGCAATCAGCCCCAGCATTTT.

The chain links TRBV3-1 to TRBJ2-1, with unresolved D. V gave up 6 bases and J gave up 2 bases, with 17 bases separating them. The CDR3 is 16 residues long. Germline V gene sequence: CDR1 LGHDT, CDR2 YNNKEL (reference sequence). CDR3 coding DNA: TGTGCCAGCAGTCTACAAGGTACCGGACCCTACAATGAGCAGTTCTTC. Translated, it gives CASSLQGTGPYNEQFF.

In DNA, the CDR3 is TGCAGTGCCGAGAAACAGGGAAGCCTTGAAAAACTGTTTTTT. Amino acid sequence: CSAEKQGSLEKLFF. V gene TRBV20-1 combines with J gene TRBJ1-4; possible D gene TRBD1, 6 bases. Germline CDR1 DFQATT, CDR2 SNEGSKA (reference sequence). The V end was cut by 6 bases, the J end by 7 bases, with 18 bases between. The CDR3 spans 14 residues.

J is TRBJ2-5 and V is TRBV4-1; 11 bases match TRBD2. Unmatched junction bases numbered 5, after V lost 2 bases and J lost 3 bases. There are 16 residues in the CDR3. CDR1 is MGHRA, CDR2 YSYEKL, per germline. The CDR3 reads CASSQPTLAGEETQYF. The CDR3 nucleotides read TGCGCCAGCAGCCAACCTACACTAGCGGGGGAAGAGACCCAGTACTTC.

This clonotype was picked up many times. The chain is built from TRBV20-1 and TRBJ1-4; possibly TRBD1 for D (5 bases). This CDR3 is built from 13 residues. The germline V gene encodes CDR1 DFQATT and CDR2 SNEGSKA (reference sequence). Trimming stripped 4 bases from V and 2 bases from J, with 8 bases between. The CDR3 loop reads CSATGNTNEKLFF. In DNA, the CDR3 is TGCAGTGCTACAGGGAATACTAATGAAAAACTGTTTTTT.

The chain uses TRBV27 and TRBJ1-6; D is ambiguous. The CDR3 loop spans 15 amino acids. The ends were cut back, 8 bases at V and 6 bases at J, with 17 bases in the middle. CDR1 MNHEY and CDR2 SMNVEV come from the germline V gene (reference sequence). The CDR3 DNA sequence: TGTGCCAGCGCAGAAACCGGACGGACTAATTCACCCCTCCACTTT. Its translation: CASAETGRTNSPLHF.

This clonotype occurred many times. The chain carries TRBV27 and TRBJ2-7; the D is unclear. Trimming removed 5 bases from V and 2 bases from J, with 10 bases in between. Looked up from germline, CDR1 is MNHEY and CDR2 is SMNVEV (reference sequence). The CDR3 runs 13 residues. CDR3 residues: CASSPRPTYEQYF. The CDR3 DNA sequence: TGTGCCAGCAGTCCAAGGCCGACCTACGAGCAGTACTTC.

Turning to this clonotype: This may stem from a read error, because a much larger clone lies one nucleotide away. This chain joins TRBV6-2 or TRBV6-3 and TRBJ2-3; D possibly corresponds to TRBD2 (6 bases). CDR3 length equals 15 residues. Germline V gene data show CDR1 as MNHEY and CDR2 as SVGEGT. V was shortened by 6 bases and J by 1 base, with 14 bases between the two germline ends. The CDR3 coding sequence is TGTGCCAGCAGGGCGGGAAGAACTGGCACAGATACGCAGTATTTT. This encodes CASRAGRTGTDTQYF.